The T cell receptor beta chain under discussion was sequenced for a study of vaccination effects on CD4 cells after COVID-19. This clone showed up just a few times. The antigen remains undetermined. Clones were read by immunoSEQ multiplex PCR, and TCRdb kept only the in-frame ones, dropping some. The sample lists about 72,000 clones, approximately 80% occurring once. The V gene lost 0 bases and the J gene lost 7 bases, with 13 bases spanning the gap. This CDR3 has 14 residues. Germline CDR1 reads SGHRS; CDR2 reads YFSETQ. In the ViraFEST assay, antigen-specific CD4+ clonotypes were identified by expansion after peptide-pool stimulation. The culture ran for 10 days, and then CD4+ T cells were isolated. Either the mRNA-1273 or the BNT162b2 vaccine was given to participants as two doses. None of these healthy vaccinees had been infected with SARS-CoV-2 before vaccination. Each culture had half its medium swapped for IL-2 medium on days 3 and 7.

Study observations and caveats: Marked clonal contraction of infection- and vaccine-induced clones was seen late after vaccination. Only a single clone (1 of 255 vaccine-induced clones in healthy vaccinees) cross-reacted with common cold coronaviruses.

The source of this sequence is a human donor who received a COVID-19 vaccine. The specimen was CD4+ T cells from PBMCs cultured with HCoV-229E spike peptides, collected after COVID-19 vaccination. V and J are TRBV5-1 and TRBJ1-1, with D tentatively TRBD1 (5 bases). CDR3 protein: CASSLARGDLEAFF. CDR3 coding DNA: TGCGCCAGCAGCTTGGCCCGGGGGGACCTTGAAGCTTTCTTT. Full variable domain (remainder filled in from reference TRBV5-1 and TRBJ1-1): KAGVTQTPRYLIKTRGQQVTLSCSPISGHRSVSWYQQTPGQGLQFLFEYFSETQRNKGNFPGRFSGRQFSNSRSEMNVSTLELGDSALYLCASSLARGDLEAFFGQGTRLTVV.